This TCR beta chain was retrieved from a study of T cell clonality in common variable immunodeficiency. The sample holds many counts of this clone. Antigen specificity is unknown. Study observations and caveats: CVID subjects showed higher TCRbeta clonality than healthy controls. Compared with controls, CVID subjects had fewer shared TCRbeta clones.

Assay: immunoSEQ multiplex PCR; the TCRdb copy retains only in-frame clones and omits some. The sample presents tens of thousands of clones, none singletons. Sequenced input: peripheral blood mononuclear cells. The receptor was isolated from a person aged 18 to 70 in good health.

CDR3 amino acids: CASSVDTGGNEKLFF. CDR3 DNA, as far as it was read: TGTGCCAGCAGCGTAGATACAGGGGGCAATGAAAAA. The chain recombines TRBV9 with TRBJ1-4; 9 nucleotides agree with TRBD1. The read terminates 3 residues ahead of where the CDR3 ends, so the germline J gene completes it. The germline CDR1 and CDR2 sequences are SGDLS and YYNGEE. V shed 0 bases, J shed 5 bases, and the junction held 2 bases outside the gene matches. This CDR3 spans 15 amino acids.